A selection of T cell receptor beta chains follows, all from one sample in a study of CD8+ T cells in alopecia areata. Assay used: immunoSEQ multiplex PCR; TCRdb lists only in-frame clones, some missing. The sample holds about 140,000 clones, around 87% seen once. The material was CD8+ T cells sorted from blood, obtained at week 4, from a patient treated with tofacitinib. These receptors came from a human donor with alopecia areata. The CDR3 runs from the conserved cysteine through the conserved F or W. The D gene is left open where the match is weak. Not every row has a clone size; where given, it reads once, few, many or a size class.

TRBD1 | once | 15 | TRBJ1-5 | TRBV7-2 | CASRSGQGGNQPQHF | TGTGCCAGCAGGTCGGGACAGGGAGGCAATCAGCCCCAGCATTTT
TRBD1 | - | 14 | TRBJ2-1 | TRBV11-1 | CASRRQGSYNEQFF | TGTGCCAGCAGGCGACAGGGATCCTACAATGAGCAGTTCTTC
TRBD2 | - | 14 | TRBJ2-5 | TRBV7-9 | CASETSDFQETQYF | TGTGCCAGCGAGACTAGCGACTTTCAAGAGACCCAGTACTTC
TRBD2 | - | 16 | TRBJ2-3 | TRBV13 | CASSLGLAGLTDTQYF | TGTGCCAGCAGCTTAGGGCTAGCGGGCCTGACCGATACGCAGTATTTT
TRBD1 | - | 14 | TRBJ1-2 | TRBV19 | CASSIGPGQGSYTF | TGTGCCAGTAGTATAGGTCCGGGACAGGGAAGCTACACCTTC
TRBD1 | - | 14 | TRBJ2-3 | TRBV29-1 | CSVVLQGAGDTQYF | TGCAGCGTTGTTCTGCAGGGGGCAGGAGATACGCAGTATTTT
TRBD2 | - | 14 | TRBJ2-7 | TRBV7-6 | CASSPSSGYYEQYF | TGTGCCAGCAGCCCGTCTAGCGGCTACTACGAGCAGTACTTC
- | - | 15 | TRBJ1-2 | TRBV14 | CASSQDLGQVHGYTF | TGTGCCAGCAGCCAAGATTTAGGTCAGGTCCATGGCTACACCTTC
- | - | 15 | TRBJ2-2 | TRBV29-1 | CSAIPSGLWSGELFF | TGCAGCGCGATACCTTCAGGGTTATGGTCCGGGGAGCTGTTTTTT
TRBD2 | few | 16 | TRBJ2-5 | TRBV5-4 | CASSLVAREGPETQYF | TGTGCCAGCAGCTTGGTAGCGCGGGAGGGCCCTGAGACCCAGTACTTC
- | - | 16 | TRBJ2-1 | TRBV9 | CASSVVAAASYNEQFF | TGTGCCAGCAGCGTAGTTGCCGCAGCATCCTACAATGAGCAGTTCTTC
- | few | 14 | TRBJ2-2 | TRBV6-4 | CASSLGANVGELFF | TGTGCCAGCAGCCTGGGGGCCAATGTCGGGGAGCTGTTTTTT
- | - | 15 | TRBJ1-1 | TRBV18 | CASSPTDCRNTEAFF | TGTGCCAGCTCACCAACCGATTGCAGGAACACTGAAGCTTTCTTT
TRBD1 | - | 12 | TRBJ1-1 | TRBV13 | CASSLRVQGTLF | TGTGCCAGCAGCTTAAGGGTACAGGGGACCCTCTTT
- | - | 15 | TRBJ2-3 | TRBV2 | CASSEGIGLTDTQYF | TGTGCCAGCAGTGAAGGTATAGGGTTGACAGATACGCAGTATTTT
- | - | 14 | TRBJ2-7 | TRBV2 | CASSEGQQIYEQYF | TGTGCCAGCAGTGAAGGGCAGCAGATCTACGAGCAGTACTTC
- | once | 17 | TRBJ1-2 | TRBV13 | CASSLSDRSFPNYGYTF | TGTGCCAGCAGCTTATCGGACCGTAGTTTTCCTAACTATGGCTACACCTTC
TRBD2 | - | 16 | TRBJ2-3 | TRBV6-4 | CASSDSAGGSTDTQYF | TGTGCCAGCAGTGACTCGGCGGGAGGGAGCACAGATACGCAGTATTTT
TRBD1 | - | 14 | TRBJ2-7 | TRBV6-1 | CASSPGTGSYEQYF | TGTGCCAGCTCCCCCGGGACAGGGTCCTACGAGCAGTACTTC
TRBD2 | - | 17 | TRBJ2-1 | TRBV9 | CASSPRGSGDAYNEQFF | TGTGCCAGCAGCCCCCGGGGTAGCGGGGATGCCTACAATGAGCAGTTCTTC
- | - | 15 | TRBJ2-7 | TRBV5-1 | CASSLPGGNSYEQYF | TGCGCCAGCAGCTTGCCCGGGGGAAACTCCTACGAGCAGTACTTC
TRBD1 | - | 12 | TRBJ1-2 | TRBV29-1 | CSVRQGNYGYTF | TGCAGCGTTCGACAGGGGAACTATGGCTACACCTTC
- | - | 16 | TRBJ1-3 | TRBV27 | CASSLSGLYSGNTIYF | TGTGCCAGCAGTTTATCAGGACTGTACTCTGGAAACACCATATATTTT
- | - | 17 | TRBJ2-2 | TRBV7-6 | CASSLASGPSVAGELFF | TGTGCCAGCAGCTTAGCTTCCGGGCCCTCGGTAGCCGGGGAGCTGTTTTTT
- | - | 14 | TRBJ2-1 | TRBV15 | CATSRDGTYNEQFF | TGTGCCACCAGCAGAGATGGGACCTACAATGAGCAGTTCTTC
TRBD2 | once | 14 | TRBJ2-1 | TRBV5-4 | CASSIPGGHNEQFF | TGTGCCAGCAGCATACCGGGGGGTCACAATGAGCAGTTCTTC
TRBD1 | once | 12 | TRBJ1-2 | TRBV2 | CASSGTGDGYTF | TGTGCCAGCAGTGGGACAGGGGACGGCTACACCTTC
- | - | 15 | TRBJ2-7 | TRBV7-9 | CASSLGPTLDYEQYF | TGTGCCAGCAGCTTAGGCCCGACTTTAGACTACGAGCAGTACTTC
- | - | 12 | TRBJ2-3 | TRBV9 | CASSVRGDTQYF | TGTGCCAGCAGCGTAAGGGGAGATACGCAGTATTTT
- | - | 15 | TRBJ2-7 | TRBV29-1 | CSVAESRDPSYEQYF | TGCAGCGTTGCTGAGTCCCGGGATCCCTCCTACGAGCAGTACTTC
- | - | 13 | TRBJ2-7 | TRBV7-9 | CASSQAENYEQYF | TGTGCCAGCAGCCAAGCGGAAAACTACGAGCAGTACTTC
TRBD1 | - | 14 | TRBJ1-4 | TRBV5-4 | CASRRQGGDEKLFF | TGTGCCAGCAGGCGACAGGGGGGAGATGAAAAACTGTTTTTT
- | - | 10 | TRBJ2-1 | TRBV9 | CASSGQEQFF | TGTGCCAGCAGCGGACAAGAGCAGTTCTTC
- | - | 12 | TRBJ1-5 | TRBV6-4 | CASTEANQPQHF | TGTGCCAGCACAGAAGCAAATCAGCCCCAGCATTTT
- | - | 13 | TRBJ2-7 | TRBV29-1 | CSVRPENTYEQYF | TGCAGCGTTCGGCCGGAGAATACCTACGAGCAGTACTTC
- | few | 13 | TRBJ2-7 | TRBV5-6 | CASSLGQHYEQYF | TGTGCCAGCAGCTTGGGCCAACACTACGAGCAGTACTTC
- | - | 10 | TRBJ2-7 | TRBV29-1 | CSVADYEQYF | TGCAGCGTTGCCGACTACGAGCAGTACTTC
TRBD2 | - | 12 | TRBJ2-1 | TRBV29-1 | CSVPSGYNEQFF | TGCAGCGTTCCTAGCGGATACAATGAGCAGTTCTTC
- | - | 14 | TRBJ2-7 | TRBV5-6 | CASSSPGSGYEQYF | TGTGCCAGCAGCTCCCCCGGGTCCGGTTACGAGCAGTACTTC
TRBD1 | - | 16 | TRBJ2-1 | TRBV15 | CATSRESRGLYNEQFF | TGTGCCACCAGCAGAGAATCCAGGGGGCTCTACAATGAGCAGTTCTTC
- | - | 13 | TRBJ1-1 | TRBV13 | CASSFGGAAEAFF | TGTGCCAGCAGCTTTGGGGGGGCTGCTGAAGCTTTCTTT
- | - | 16 | TRBJ2-3 | TRBV27 | CASRPPGRGSTDTQYF | TGTGCCAGCAGGCCCCCAGGCAGGGGAAGCACAGATACGCAGTATTTT
TRBD2 | - | 14 | TRBJ2-7 | TRBV7-6 | CASSLAGTSYEQYF | TGTGCCAGCAGCTTAGCCGGGACTAGCTACGAGCAGTACTTC
- | once | 15 | TRBJ2-6 | TRBV29-1 | CSVERADSGANVLTF | TGCAGCGTTGAAAGGGCAGACTCTGGGGCCAACGTCCTGACTTTC
- | - | 13 | TRBJ2-3 | TRBV7-9 | CASGKVVADTQYF | TGTGCCTCGGGGAAGGTAGTTGCAGATACGCAGTATTTT
- | - | 12 | TRBJ2-7 | TRBV18 | CASSEENYEQYF | TGTGCCAGCTCAGAGGAGAACTACGAGCAGTACTTC
TRBD2 | - | 17 | TRBJ2-3 | TRBV5-1 | CASSLGGTSGVTDTQYF | TGCGCCAGCAGCTTGGGCGGGACTAGTGGAGTCACAGATACGCAGTATTTT
TRBD1 | - | 13 | TRBJ2-7 | TRBV29-1 | CSVEEGTAYEQYF | TGCAGCGTTGAAGAGGGGACAGCCTACGAGCAGTACTTC
- | - | 13 | TRBJ1-5 | TRBV5-6 | CASSPAGHQPQHF | TGTGCCAGCAGCCCGGCGGGTCATCAGCCCCAGCATTTT
TRBD1 | - | 17 | TRBJ2-3 | TRBV27 | CASSLTQGARWADTQYF | TGTGCCAGCAGCCTTACGCAGGGGGCACGTTGGGCGGATACGCAGTATTTT